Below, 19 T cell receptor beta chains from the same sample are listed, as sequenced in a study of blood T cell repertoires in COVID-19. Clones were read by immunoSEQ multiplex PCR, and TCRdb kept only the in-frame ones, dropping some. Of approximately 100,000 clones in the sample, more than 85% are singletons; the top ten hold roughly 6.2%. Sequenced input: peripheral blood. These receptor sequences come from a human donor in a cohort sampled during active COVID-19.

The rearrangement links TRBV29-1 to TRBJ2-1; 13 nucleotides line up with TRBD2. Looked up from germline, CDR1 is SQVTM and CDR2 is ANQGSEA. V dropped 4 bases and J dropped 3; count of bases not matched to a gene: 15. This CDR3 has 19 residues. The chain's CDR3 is CSVVGGTSGRAYDYNEQFF. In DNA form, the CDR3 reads TGCAGCGTTGTTGGGGGTACTAGCGGGAGGGCCTACGACTACAATGAGCAGTTCTTC.

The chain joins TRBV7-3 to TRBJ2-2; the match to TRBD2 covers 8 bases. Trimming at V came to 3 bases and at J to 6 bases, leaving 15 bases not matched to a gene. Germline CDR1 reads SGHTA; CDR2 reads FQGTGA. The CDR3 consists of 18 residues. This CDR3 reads CASSFTHSGVVVPGELFF. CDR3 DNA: TGTGCCAGCAGCTTCACCCATAGCGGGGTGGTGGTTCCCGGGGAGCTGTTTTTT.

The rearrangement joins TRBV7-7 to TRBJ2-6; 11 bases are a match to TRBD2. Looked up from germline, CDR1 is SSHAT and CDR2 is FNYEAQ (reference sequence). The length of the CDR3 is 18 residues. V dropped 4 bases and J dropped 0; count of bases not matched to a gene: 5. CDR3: CASSSSSGGPSGANVLTF. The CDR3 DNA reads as TGTGCCAGCAGCTCCTCTAGCGGGGGGCCCTCTGGGGCCAACGTCCTGACTTTC.

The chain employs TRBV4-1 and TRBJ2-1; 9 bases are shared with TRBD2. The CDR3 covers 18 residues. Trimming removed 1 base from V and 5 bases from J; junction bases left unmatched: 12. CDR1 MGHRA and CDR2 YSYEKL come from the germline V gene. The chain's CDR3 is CASSQVYRLAGPDNEQFF. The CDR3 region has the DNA TGCGCCAGCAGCCAAGTCTACCGCCTAGCGGGACCCGACAATGAGCAGTTCTTC.

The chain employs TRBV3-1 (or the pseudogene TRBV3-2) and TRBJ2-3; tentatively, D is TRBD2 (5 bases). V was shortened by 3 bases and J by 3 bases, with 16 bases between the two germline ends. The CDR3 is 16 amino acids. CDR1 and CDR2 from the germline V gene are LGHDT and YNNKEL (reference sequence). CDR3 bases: TGTGCCAGCAGCCACATACCGGGATCCAATACAGATACGCAGTATTTT. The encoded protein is CASSHIPGSNTDTQYF.

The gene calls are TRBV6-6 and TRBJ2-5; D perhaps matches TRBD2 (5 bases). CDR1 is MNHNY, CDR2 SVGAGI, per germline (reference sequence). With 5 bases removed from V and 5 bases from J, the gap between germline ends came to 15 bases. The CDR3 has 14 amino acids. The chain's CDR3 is CASSQGQWEETQYF. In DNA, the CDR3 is TGTGCCAGCAGTCAAGGGCAGTGGGAGGAGACCCAGTACTTC.

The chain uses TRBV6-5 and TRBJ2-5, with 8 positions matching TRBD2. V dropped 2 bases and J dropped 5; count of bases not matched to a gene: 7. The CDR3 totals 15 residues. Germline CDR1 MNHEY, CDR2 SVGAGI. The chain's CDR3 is CASSYVVSGAETQYF. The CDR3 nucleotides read TGTGCCAGCAGTTACGTGGTTAGCGGGGCTGAGACCCAGTACTTC.

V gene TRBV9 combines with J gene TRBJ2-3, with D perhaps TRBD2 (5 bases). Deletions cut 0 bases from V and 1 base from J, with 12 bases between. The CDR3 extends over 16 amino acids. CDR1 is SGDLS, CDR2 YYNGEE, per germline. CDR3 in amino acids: CASSVDKLDGTDTQYF. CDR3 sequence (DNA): TGTGCCAGCAGCGTAGATAAACTAGACGGCACAGATACGCAGTATTTT. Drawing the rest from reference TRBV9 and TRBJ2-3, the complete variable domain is DSGVTQTPKHLITATGQRVTLRCSPRSGDLSVYWYQQSLDQGLQFLIQYYNGEERAKGNILERFSAQQFPDLHSELNLSSLELGDSALYFCASSVDKLDGTDTQYFGPGTRLTVL.

The CDR3 protein is CASSLIGQNYGYTF. The CDR3 nucleotides are TGTGCCAGCAGCTTGATTGGACAGAATTATGGCTACACCTTC. The chain uses TRBV5-4 and TRBJ1-2, with D possibly being TRBD1 (6 bases). This CDR3 has 14 amino acids. Germline V gene data show CDR1 as SGHNT and CDR2 as YYREEE (reference sequence). Trimming removed 1 base from V and 5 bases from J, with 12 bases in between.

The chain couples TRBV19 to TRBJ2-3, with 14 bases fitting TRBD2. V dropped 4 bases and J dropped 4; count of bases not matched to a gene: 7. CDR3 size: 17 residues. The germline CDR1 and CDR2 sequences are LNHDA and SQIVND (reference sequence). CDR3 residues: CASSTRTSGGSADTQYF. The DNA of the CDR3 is TGTGCCAGTAGTACCCGGACTAGCGGGGGGTCGGCAGATACGCAGTATTTT.

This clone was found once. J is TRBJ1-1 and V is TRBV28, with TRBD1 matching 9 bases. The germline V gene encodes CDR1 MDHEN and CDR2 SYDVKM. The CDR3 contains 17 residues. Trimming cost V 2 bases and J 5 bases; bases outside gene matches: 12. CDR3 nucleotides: TGTGCCAGCAGTTTACTACCGTCCGGGACAGGGAAGACTGAAGCTTTCTTT. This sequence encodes CASSLLPSGTGKTEAFF. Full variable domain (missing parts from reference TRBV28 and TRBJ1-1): DVKVTQSSRYLVKRTGEKVFLECVQDMDHENMFWYRQDPGLGLRLIYFSYDVKMKEKGDIPEGYSVSREKKERFSLILESASTNQTSMYLCASSLLPSGTGKTEAFFGQGTRLTVV.

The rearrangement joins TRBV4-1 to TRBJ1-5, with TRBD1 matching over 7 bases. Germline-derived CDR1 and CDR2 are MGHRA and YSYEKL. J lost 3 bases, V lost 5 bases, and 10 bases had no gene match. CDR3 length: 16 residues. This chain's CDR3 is CASSYRAGTDNQPQHF. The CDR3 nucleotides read TGCGCCAGCAGCTACCGAGCCGGGACAGACAATCAGCCCCAGCATTTT.

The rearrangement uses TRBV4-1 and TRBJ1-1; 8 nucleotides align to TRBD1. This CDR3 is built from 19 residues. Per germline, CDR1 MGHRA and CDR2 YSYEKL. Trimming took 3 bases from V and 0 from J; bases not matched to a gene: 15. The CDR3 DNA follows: TGCGCCAGCAGCCAGCTATGGGACAGGATCCCATTATTGAACACTGAAGCTTTCTTT. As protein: CASSQLWDRIPLLNTEAFF.

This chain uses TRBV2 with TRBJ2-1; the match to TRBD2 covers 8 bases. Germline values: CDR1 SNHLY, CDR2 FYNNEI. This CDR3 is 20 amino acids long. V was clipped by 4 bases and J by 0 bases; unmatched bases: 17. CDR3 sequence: CASSGPQRGLTKSSYNEQFF. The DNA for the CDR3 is TGTGCCAGCAGTGGACCCCAGCGGGGGCTTACTAAGAGCTCCTACAATGAGCAGTTCTTC.

The CDR3 loop is CASSLGLGPANYGYTF. The CDR3, as DNA: TGTGCCAGCAGCTTGGGTTTGGGGCCCGCTAACTATGGCTACACCTTC. This chain uses TRBV5-8 with TRBJ1-2; TRBD1 is a possible D gene (5 bases). Trimming removed 0 bases from V and 0 bases from J, with 12 bases in between. The CDR3 consists of 16 residues. Germline loops: CDR1 SGHTS, CDR2 YDEGEE.

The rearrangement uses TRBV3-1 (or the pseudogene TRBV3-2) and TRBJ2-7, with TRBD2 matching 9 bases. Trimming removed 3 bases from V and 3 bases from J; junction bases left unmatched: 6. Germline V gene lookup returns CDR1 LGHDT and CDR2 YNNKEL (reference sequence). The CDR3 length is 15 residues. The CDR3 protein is CASSQETSGLYEQYF. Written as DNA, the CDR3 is TGTGCCAGCAGCCAGGAGACTAGCGGACTCTACGAGCAGTACTTC.

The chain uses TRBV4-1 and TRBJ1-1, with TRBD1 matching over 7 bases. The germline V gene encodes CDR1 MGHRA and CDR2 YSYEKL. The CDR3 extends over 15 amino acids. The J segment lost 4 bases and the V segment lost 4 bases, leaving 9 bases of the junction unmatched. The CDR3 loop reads CASSLAGTEVTEAFF. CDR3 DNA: TGCGCCAGCAGCCTCGCCGGGACAGAAGTCACTGAAGCTTTCTTT.

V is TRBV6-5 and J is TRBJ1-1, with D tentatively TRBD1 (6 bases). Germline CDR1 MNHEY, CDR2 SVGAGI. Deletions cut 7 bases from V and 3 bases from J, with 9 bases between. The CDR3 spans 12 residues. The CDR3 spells CASIRGHTEAFF. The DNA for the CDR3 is TGTGCCAGCATCAGGGGACACACTGAAGCTTTCTTT.

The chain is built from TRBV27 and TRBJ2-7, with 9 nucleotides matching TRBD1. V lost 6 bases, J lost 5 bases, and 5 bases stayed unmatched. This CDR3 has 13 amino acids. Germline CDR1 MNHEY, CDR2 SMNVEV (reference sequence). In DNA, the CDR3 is TGTGCCAGCAGGTCGGACAGGGGCAACGAGCAGTACTTC. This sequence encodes CASRSDRGNEQYF.